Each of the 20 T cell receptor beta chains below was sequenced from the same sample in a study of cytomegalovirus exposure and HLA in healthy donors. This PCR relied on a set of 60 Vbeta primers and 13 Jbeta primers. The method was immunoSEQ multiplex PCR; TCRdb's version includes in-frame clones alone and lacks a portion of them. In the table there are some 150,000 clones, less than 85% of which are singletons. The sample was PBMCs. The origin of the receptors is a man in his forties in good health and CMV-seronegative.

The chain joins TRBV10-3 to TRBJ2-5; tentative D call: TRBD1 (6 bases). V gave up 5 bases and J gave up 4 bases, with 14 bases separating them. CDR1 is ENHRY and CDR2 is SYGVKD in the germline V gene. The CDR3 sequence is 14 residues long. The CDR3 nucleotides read TGTGCCATCAGTTCAGAGGGGGTTCGAGAGACCCAGTACTTC. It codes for CAISSEGVRETQYF.

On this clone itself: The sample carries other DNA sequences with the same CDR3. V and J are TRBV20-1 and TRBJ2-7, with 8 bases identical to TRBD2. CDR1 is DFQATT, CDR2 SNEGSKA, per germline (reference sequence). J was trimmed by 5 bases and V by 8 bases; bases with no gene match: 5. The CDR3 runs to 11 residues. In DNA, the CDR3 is TGCAGTACCGGGGGGGCGGACGAGCAGTACTTC. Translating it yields CSTGGADEQYF.

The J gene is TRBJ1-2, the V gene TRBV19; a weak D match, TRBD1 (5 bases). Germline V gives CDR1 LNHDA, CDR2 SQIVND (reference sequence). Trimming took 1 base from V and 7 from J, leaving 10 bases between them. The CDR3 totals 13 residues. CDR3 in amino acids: CASSIGRDTGYTF. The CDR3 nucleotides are TGTGCCAGTAGTATAGGCAGGGATACTGGCTACACCTTC. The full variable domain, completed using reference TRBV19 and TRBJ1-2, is DGGITQSPKYLFRKEGQNVTLSCEQNLNHDAMYWYRQDPGQGLRLIYYSQIVNDFQKGDIAEGYSVSREKKESFPLTVTSAQKNPTAFYLCASSIGRDTGYTFGSGTRLTVV.

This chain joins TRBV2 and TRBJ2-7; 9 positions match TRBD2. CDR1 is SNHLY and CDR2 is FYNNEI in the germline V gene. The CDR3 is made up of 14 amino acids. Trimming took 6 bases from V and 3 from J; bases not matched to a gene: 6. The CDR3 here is CASSPASGNYEQYF. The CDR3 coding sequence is TGTGCCAGCAGCCCCGCTAGCGGGAACTACGAGCAGTACTTC.

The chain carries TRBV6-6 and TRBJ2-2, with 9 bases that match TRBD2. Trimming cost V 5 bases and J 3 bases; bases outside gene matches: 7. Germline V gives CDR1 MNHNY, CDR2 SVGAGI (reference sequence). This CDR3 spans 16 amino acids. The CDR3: CASSPPSGGYTGELFF. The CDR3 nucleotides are TGTGCCAGCAGTCCCCCCAGCGGGGGGTACACCGGGGAGCTGTTTTTT.

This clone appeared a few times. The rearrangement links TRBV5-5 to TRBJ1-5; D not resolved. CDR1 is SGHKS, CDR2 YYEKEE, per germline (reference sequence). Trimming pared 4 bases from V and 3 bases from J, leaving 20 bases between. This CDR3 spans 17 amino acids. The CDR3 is CASSQTPASRVNQPQHF. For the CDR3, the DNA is TGTGCCAGCAGCCAGACCCCGGCAAGTCGGGTCAATCAGCCCCAGCATTTT.

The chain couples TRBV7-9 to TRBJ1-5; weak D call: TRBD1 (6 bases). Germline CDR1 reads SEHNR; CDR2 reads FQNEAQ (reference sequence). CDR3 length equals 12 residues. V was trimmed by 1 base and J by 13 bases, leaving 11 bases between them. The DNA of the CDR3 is TGTGCCAGCAGCTTAGATTTGGGGGCACAGCATTTT. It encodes CASSLDLGAQHF.

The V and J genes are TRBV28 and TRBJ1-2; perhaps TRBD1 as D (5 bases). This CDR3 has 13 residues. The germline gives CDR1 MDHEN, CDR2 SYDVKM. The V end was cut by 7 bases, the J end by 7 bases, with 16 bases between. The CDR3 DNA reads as TGTGCCAGCATCCGGGTGGGGCGGGGTGGCTACACCTTC. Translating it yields CASIRVGRGGYTF.

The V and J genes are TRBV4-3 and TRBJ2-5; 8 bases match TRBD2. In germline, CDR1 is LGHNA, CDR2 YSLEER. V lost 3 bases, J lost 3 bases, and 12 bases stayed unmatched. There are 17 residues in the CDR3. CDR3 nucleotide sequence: TGCGCCAGCAGCCAGACCCATTGGGCAGCGGGAGAAGAGACCCAGTACTTC. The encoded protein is CASSQTHWAAGEETQYF.

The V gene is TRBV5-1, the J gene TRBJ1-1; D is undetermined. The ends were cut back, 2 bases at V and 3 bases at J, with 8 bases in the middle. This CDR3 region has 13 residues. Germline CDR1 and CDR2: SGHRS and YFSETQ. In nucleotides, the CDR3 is TGCGCCAGCAGCTTTGGCGGGGACACTGAAGCTTTCTTT. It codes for CASSFGGDTEAFF.

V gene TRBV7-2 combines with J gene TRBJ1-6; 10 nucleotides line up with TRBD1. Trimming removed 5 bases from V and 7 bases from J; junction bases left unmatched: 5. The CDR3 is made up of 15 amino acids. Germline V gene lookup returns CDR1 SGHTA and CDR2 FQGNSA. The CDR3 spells CASSPLGQGNSPLHF. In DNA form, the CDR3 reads TGTGCCAGCAGCCCGCTGGGACAGGGGAATTCACCCCTCCACTTT.

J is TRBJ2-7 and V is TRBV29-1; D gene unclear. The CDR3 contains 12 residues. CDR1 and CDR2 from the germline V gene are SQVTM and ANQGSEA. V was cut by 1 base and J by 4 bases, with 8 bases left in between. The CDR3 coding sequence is TGCAGCGTTGAAGCTACGAGTTACGAGCAGTACTTC. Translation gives CSVEATSYEQYF.

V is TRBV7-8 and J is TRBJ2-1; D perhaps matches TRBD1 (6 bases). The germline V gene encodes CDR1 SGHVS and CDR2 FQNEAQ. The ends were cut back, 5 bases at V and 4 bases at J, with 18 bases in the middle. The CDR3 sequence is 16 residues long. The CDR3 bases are TGTGCCAGCAGCAACCCCGCCGGGACACTATACAATGAGCAGTTCTTC. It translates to CASSNPAGTLYNEQFF.

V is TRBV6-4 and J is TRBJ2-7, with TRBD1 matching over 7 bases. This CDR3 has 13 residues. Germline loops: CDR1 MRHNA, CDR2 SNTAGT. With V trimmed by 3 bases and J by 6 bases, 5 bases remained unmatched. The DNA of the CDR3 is TGTGCCAGCAGTGAACAGACAGGGTTCGAGCAGTACTTC. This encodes CASSEQTGFEQYF.

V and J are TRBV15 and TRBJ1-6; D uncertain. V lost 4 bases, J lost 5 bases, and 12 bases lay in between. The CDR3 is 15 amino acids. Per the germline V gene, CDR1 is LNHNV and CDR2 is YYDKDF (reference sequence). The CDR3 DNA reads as TGTGCCACCAGCATTGCGCCATCGAATAATTCACCCCTCCACTTT. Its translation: CATSIAPSNNSPLHF.

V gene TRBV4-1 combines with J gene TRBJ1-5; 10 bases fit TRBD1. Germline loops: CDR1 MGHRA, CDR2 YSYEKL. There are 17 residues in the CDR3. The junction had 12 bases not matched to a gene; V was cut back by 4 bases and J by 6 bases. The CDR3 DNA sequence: TGCGCCAGCAGCCCCTACACCGGGACAGGGGAAGGTCAGCCCCAGCATTTT. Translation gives CASSPYTGTGEGQPQHF.

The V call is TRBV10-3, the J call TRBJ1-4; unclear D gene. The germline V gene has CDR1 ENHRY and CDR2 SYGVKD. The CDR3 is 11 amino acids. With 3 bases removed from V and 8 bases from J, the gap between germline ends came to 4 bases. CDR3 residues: CAISDREKLFF. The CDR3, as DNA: TGTGCCATCAGTGACCGGGAAAAACTGTTTTTT.

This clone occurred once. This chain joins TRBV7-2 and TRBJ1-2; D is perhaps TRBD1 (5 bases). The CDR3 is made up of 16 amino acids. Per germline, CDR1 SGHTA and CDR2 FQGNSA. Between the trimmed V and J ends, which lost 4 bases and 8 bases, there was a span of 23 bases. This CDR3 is CASSSIGYDGAKGYTF. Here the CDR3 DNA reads TGTGCCAGCAGCTCTATCGGCTATGATGGGGCGAAGGGCTACACCTTC. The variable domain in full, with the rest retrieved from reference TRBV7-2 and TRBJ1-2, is GAGVSQSPSNKVTEKGKDVELRCDPISGHTALYWYRQSLGQGLEFLIYFQGNSAPDKSGLPSDRFSAERTGGSVSTLTIQRTQQEDSAVYLCASSSIGYDGAKGYTFGSGTRLTVV.

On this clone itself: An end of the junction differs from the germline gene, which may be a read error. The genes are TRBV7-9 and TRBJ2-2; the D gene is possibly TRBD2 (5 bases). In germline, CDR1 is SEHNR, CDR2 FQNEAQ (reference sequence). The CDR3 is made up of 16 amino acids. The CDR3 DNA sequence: TGTTCCAGCAGCTTAGCCCGTGTCGGAGGAATCGGGGAGCTGTTTTTT. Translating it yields CSSSLARVGGIGELFF.

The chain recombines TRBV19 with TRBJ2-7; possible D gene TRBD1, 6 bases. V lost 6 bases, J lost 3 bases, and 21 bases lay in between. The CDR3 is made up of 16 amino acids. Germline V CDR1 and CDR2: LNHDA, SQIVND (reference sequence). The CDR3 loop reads CASRGFRDNTIYEQYF. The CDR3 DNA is TGTGCCAGTAGGGGGTTTCGGGACAACACAATCTACGAGCAGTACTTC.